The rows below give T cell receptor beta chains drawn from one sample of a study of chemoradiotherapy in HPV16-positive cancers. Sequenced by immunoSEQ multiplex PCR; TCRdb stores in-frame clones only, minus some. The sample includes 7,000 to 9,000 clones, around 74% seen only once; the top ten take roughly 17%. The sample consisted of tumor tissue, taken from a patient who underwent chemoradiotherapy. These receptors all stem from a human donor with HPV-associated anogenital cancer. Both conserved end residues are part of each CDR3. The order of the fields is V gene, J gene, CDR3 protein.

TRBV5-1,TRBJ2-2,CASSRGTGTGELFF
TRBV7-9,TRBJ1-6,CASSAPTPRSLHF
TRBV7-2,TRBJ1-2,CASSSGHLLDYGYTF
TRBV19,TRBJ1-5,CASRRQGLENQPQHF
TRBV30,TRBJ1-2,CAWRTGRHYGYTF
TRBV1,TRBJ2-7,CTSSQGSLIYEQYF
TRBV19,TRBJ2-7,CASSNRGSSYEQYF
TRBV10-3,TRBJ2-7,CASQGARGGTYEQYF
TRBV7-6,TRBJ1-1,CASSLERQPNTEAFF
TRBV29-1,TRBJ1-1,CSVEAQGAEAFF
TRBV5-1,TRBJ1-1,CASSLSGEMNTEAFF
TRBV19,TRBJ1-5,CASSMGVSSNQPQHF
TRBV6-6,TRBJ1-2,CASSPTTGDGYTF
TRBV27,TRBJ1-2,CASSETGALTF
TRBV5-5,TRBJ1-6,CASSLHLGGGYNSPLHF
TRBV5-4,TRBJ2-3,CASSSPGRSSTDTQYF
TRBV18,TRBJ1-1,CAAQSGQGLNTEAFF
TRBV6-5,TRBJ2-3,CASVKRTSSTDTQYF
TRBV10-3,TRBJ2-3,CAIGESVTSTDTQYF
TRBV4-1,TRBJ1-6,CASSLTYNSPLHF
TRBV2,TRBJ1-4,CASSVRRATNEKLFF
TRBV27,TRBJ2-1,CASSPSRRGEQFF
TRBV25-1,TRBJ2-7,CASSAAERRVFGAYEQYF
TRBV5-1,TRBJ1-6,CASSLATALNSPLHF
TRBV7-7,TRBJ2-3,CASSQRDSYTDTQYF
TRBV5-6,TRBJ2-3,CASSLVDDTQYF
TRBV6-5,TRBJ2-7,CASSPYRGNEQYF
TRBV9,TRBJ1-2,CASSSPPGQEGIHGYTF
TRBV6-6,TRBJ1-1,CASSSPGRGAEAFF
TRBV7-2,TRBJ1-5,CASSLRHLDQPQHF
TRBV5-1,TRBJ1-1,CASSLDRSGVNTEAFF
TRBV27,TRBJ2-7,CASSPNRPVEGYEQYF
TRBV11-2,TRBJ1-4,CASSFSGSYNEKLFF
TRBV11-3,TRBJ1-1,CASSPRGANTEAFF
TRBV5-6,TRBJ2-7,CASSRDRYYEQYF
TRBV7-8,TRBJ1-5,CASSQLQGPSQPQHF
TRBV5-1,TRBJ1-1,CASSLSTEAFF
TRBV13,TRBJ2-7,CASSRQPGPKAHEQYF
TRBV18,TRBJ1-3,CASSPTQNPGNTIYF
TRBV5-5,TRBJ1-4,CASSLSGGGEKLFF
TRBV11-2,TRBJ2-7,CASSGPGLAVSRYYEQYF